The source of this TCR beta chain is a study of blood T cell repertoires in COVID-19. About the study: Acute and convalescent COVID-19 specimens originated in the United States, Italy and Spain. T cells, B-cell-depleted T cells, or PBMCs provided the cDNA or gDNA that served as material.

Original analysis: For nucleated cells, counts were estimated from reference gene primer amplification. TCRdb's copy holds only in-frame clones and misses some; the assay was immunoSEQ multiplex PCR. The V and J calls and clone size are taken from that table; D and trimming were inferred from the DNA. The sample shows tens of thousands of clones, 70% to 90% of them seen only once. This clone was counted between two and nine times. Deletions cut 5 bases from V and 4 bases from J, with 16 bases between. The CDR3 sequence is 14 residues long. Germline CDR1 SGHRS, CDR2 YFSETQ. The material sequenced was peripheral blood. This TCR derives from a woman of 80 years or more with active COVID-19. The chain carries TRBV5-1 and TRBJ2-7, with D possibly TRBD2 on 5 matching bases. The CDR3 protein is CASSSASTTYEQYF. CDR3 sequence (DNA): TGCGCCAGCAGTTCGGCGTCGACTACTTACGAGCAGTACTTC.